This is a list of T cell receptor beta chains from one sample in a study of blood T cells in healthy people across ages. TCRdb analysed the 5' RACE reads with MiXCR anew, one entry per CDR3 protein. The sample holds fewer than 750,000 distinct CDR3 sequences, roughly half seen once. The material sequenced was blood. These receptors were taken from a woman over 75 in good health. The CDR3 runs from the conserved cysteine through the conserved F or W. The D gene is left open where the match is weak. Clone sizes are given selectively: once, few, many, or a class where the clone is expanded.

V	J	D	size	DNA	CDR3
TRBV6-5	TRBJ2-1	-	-	TGTGCCAGCAGCCAGGGGAACAGGGAGCAGTTCTTC	CASSQGNREQFF
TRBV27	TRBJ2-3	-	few	TGTGCCAGCAGTTTATTGAGGGGGGCCCACACAGATACGCAGTATTTT	CASSLLRGAHTDTQYF
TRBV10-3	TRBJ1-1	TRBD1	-	TGTGCCATCAGTAGACGGGACAGGGTAGTTAACACTGAAGCTTTCTTT	CAISRRDRVVNTEAFF
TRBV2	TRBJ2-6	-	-	TGTGCCAGCAGAGCAGGACGGCTCTCTGGGGCCAACGTCCTGACTTTC	CASRAGRLSGANVLTF
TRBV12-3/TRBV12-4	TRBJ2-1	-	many	TGTGCCAGCAACATAGGGCAGGGGTTCTACAATGAGCAGTTCTTC	CASNIGQGFYNEQFF
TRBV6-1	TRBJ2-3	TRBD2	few	TGTGCCAGCAGTGAAGAATTTGGGCTAGCGGGGGGCACAGATACGCAGTATTTT	CASSEEFGLAGGTDTQYF
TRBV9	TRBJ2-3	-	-	TGTGCCAGCAGCGTTGAAGGGCTACACACAGATACGCAGTATTTT	CASSVEGLHTDTQYF
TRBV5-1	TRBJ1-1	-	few	TGCGCCAGCAGCTTGTGGGGGCAAAAGAACACTGAAGCTTTCTTT	CASSLWGQKNTEAFF
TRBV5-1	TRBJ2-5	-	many	TGCGCCAGCAGCTTGATTGGCGAGGGAGAGACCCAGTACTTC	CASSLIGEGETQYF
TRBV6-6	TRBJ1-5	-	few	TGTGCCAGCAGTTATTTCGGGGGCGCGTTTCAGCCCCAGCATTTT	CASSYFGGAFQPQHF
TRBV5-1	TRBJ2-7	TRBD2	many	TGCGCCAGCATGGAAGCGGGGACCTACGAGCAGTACTTC	CASMEAGTYEQYF
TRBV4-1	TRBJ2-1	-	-	TGCGCCAGCCATCAGACTCAAAGCTCCTACAATGAGCAGTTCTTC	CASHQTQSSYNEQFF
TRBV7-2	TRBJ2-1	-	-	TGTGCCAGCAGCTTAGGATCGTGGAATAATGAGCAGTTCTTC	CASSLGSWNNEQFF
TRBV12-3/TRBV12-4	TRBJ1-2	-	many	TGTGCCAGCAGTTACCAGACAGATAACTATGGCTACACCTTC	CASSYQTDNYGYTF
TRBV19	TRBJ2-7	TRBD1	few	TGTGCCAGTAGAAGACCCGGGACAGGGTTCTACGAGCAGTACTTC	CASRRPGTGFYEQYF
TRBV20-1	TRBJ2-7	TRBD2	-	TGCAGTGCTAGTGGGGGACTAGCGGATTACGAGCAGTACTTC	CSASGGLADYEQYF
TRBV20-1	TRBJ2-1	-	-	TGCAGTGCTAGACAGGGTTGGCAAGAGACCCAGTTCTTC	CSARQGWQETQFF
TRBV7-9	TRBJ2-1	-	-	TGTGCCAGCAGCACGCCTCCATACAATGAGCAGTTCTTC	CASSTPPYNEQFF
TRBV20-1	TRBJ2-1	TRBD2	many	TGCAGTGCTAGAGATGTTAGCGGGAGGAACGATGAGCAGTTCTTC	CSARDVSGRNDEQFF
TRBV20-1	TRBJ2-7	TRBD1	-	TGCAGTGGGCCAACAGGGGGCGACGAGCAGTACTTC	CSGPTGGDEQYF
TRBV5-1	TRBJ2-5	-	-	TGCGCCAGCAGCTGGGTTAGGACAGCCGCGGAGACCCAGTACTTC	CASSWVRTAAETQYF
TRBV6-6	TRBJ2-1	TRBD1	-	TGTGCCAGCACCGACAGGGGGGAGTCCTACAATGAGCAGTTCTTC	CASTDRGESYNEQFF
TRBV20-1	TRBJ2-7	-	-	TGCAGTGCCAACGGTCGGGGTAGAGCGTCCTACGAGCAGTACTTC	CSANGRGRASYEQYF
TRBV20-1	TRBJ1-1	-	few	TGCAGTGCTAGACATTCGGATAGTGGACCCTCGAGGACTGAAGCTTTCTTT	CSARHSDSGPSRTEAFF
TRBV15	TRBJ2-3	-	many	TGTGCCACCAGCCGGGACCCGGGTTTCTCTGATACGCAGTATTTT	CATSRDPGFSDTQYF
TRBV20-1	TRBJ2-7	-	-	TGCAGTGCTACGGGAACAGTAGACTCCTACAATGAGCAGTACTTC	CSATGTVDSYNEQYF
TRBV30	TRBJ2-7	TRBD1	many	TGTGCCTGGAGTGTGGACAGGCCTTACGAGCAGTACTTC	CAWSVDRPYEQYF
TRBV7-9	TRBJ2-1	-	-	TGTGCCAGCAGCGCACAAAGCAATGAGCAGTTCTTC	CASSAQSNEQFF
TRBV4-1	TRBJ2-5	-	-	TGCGCCAGCAGCCAAACAGGGATTTGGGAGACCCAGTACTTC	CASSQTGIWETQYF
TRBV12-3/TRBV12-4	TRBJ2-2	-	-	TGTGCCAGCAGCGCCGGGCCCATCGCCGGGGAGCTGTTTTTT	CASSAGPIAGELFF
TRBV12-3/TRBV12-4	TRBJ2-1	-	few	TGTGCCAGCAGCCCTAGGGCGCCGGTGGGCAATGAGCAGTTCTTC	CASSPRAPVGNEQFF
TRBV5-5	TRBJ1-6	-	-	TGTGCCAGCAGCTTGGACGAGAATTCACCCCTCCACTTT	CASSLDENSPLHF
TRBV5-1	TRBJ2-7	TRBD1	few	TGCGCCAGCAGCGATGGACAGGGTGGCAACGAGCAGTACTTC	CASSDGQGGNEQYF
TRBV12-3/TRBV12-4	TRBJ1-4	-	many	TGTGCCAGCAGTTTCCGCACCGGGGTTGGGAATGAAAAACTGTTTTTT	CASSFRTGVGNEKLFF
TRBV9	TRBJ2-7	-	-	TGTGCCAGCAGGGCAGGGGAATCGGACGAGCAGTACTTC	CASRAGESDEQYF
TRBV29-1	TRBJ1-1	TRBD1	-	TGCAGCGCAGGGCAGGGGGCTGGTTCTGAAGCTTTCTTT	CSAGQGAGSEAFF
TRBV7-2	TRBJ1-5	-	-	TGTGCCAGCAGCCCGGTCTCTAATCAGCCCCAGCATTTT	CASSPVSNQPQHF
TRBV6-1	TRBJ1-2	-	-	TGTGCCAGCAGTAACGGACCAAGAATGTCGGGCTACACCTTC	CASSNGPRMSGYTF
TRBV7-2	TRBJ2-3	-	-	TGTGCCAGCAGCTTAGATTCGAGTGGGGGGTCAGATACGCAGTATTTT	CASSLDSSGGSDTQYF
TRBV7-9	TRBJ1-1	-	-	TGTGCCCGCGCCCAGCTAGGCGGGGCTTTCTTT	CARAQLGGAFF
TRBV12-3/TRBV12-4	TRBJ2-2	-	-	TGTGCCAGCAGTTCCGACGGCGGGTTCCTCAACACCGGGGAGCTGTTTTTT	CASSSDGGFLNTGELFF
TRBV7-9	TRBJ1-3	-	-	TGTGCCAGCCGCTTGACCGAGGCCCTCTTTGGAAACACCATATATTTT	CASRLTEALFGNTIYF
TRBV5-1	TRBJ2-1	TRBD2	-	TGCGCCAGCAGCTTGTTGGGGCTGACTAGCGGGATGTCCGAGCAGTTCTTC	CASSLLGLTSGMSEQFF
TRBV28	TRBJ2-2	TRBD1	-	TGTGCCAGCAGTTTATCGGGACAGGGGGTCACCGGGGAGCTGTTTTTT	CASSLSGQGVTGELFF
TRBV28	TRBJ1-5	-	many	TGTGCCAGCAGTTTTCAGGGGAATCAGCCCCAGCATTTT	CASSFQGNQPQHF
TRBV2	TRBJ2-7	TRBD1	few	TGTGCCAGCAGTTTTCGGACAGGGTCCTCCTACGAGCAGTACTTC	CASSFRTGSSYEQYF
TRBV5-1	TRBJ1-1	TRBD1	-	TGCGCCAGCGGGAGACAGGGGTTGACTGAAGCTTTCTTT	CASGRQGLTEAFF
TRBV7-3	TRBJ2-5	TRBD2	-	TGTGCCAGCAGCGAACAAGCCGGGACTAGCGGGACCCAGTACTTC	CASSEQAGTSGTQYF
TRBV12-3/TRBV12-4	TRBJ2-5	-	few	TGTGCCAGCAGTTGGCGGGTGACAGAGACCCAGTACTTC	CASSWRVTETQYF
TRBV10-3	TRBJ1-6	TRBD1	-	TGTGCCATCAGTGAGGCGGGACAGGATAATTCACCCCTCCACTTT	CAISEAGQDNSPLHF
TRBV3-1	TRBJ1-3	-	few	TGTGCCAGCAGCGCGCCTTCCGACACCATATATTTT	CASSAPSDTIYF
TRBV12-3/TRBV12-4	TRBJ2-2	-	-	TGTGCCAGCCGTATCCAGGGAAGGGCGTTCACCGGGGAGCTGTTTTTT	CASRIQGRAFTGELFF
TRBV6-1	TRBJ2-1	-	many	TGTGCCAGCAGTGAAGGGGTGGGGCCGACTCCCTACAATGAGCAGTTCTTC	CASSEGVGPTPYNEQFF
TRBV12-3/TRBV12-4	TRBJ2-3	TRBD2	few	TGTGCCAGCAGCCCTGCGCGGGGGACCTCAGATACGCAGTATTTT	CASSPARGTSDTQYF
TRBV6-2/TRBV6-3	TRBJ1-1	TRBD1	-	TGTGCCAGCAGTCCCAGGGGGCCCACTGAAGCTTTCTTT	CASSPRGPTEAFF
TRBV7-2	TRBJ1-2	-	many	TGTGCCAGCAGGGGGCCCCGGGACGGAGTGTTCTATGGCTACACCTTC	CASRGPRDGVFYGYTF
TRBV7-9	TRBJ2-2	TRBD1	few	TGTGCCAGCAGCTTGGGGACAGGGGGCCTCGGGGAGCTGTTTTTT	CASSLGTGGLGELFF
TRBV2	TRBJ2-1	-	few	TGTGCCAGCAGTGACTCTGGAGTCAATGAGCAGTTCTTC	CASSDSGVNEQFF
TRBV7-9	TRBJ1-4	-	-	TGTGCCTACACCCCGCCAACTAATGAAAAACTGTTTTTT	CAYTPPTNEKLFF